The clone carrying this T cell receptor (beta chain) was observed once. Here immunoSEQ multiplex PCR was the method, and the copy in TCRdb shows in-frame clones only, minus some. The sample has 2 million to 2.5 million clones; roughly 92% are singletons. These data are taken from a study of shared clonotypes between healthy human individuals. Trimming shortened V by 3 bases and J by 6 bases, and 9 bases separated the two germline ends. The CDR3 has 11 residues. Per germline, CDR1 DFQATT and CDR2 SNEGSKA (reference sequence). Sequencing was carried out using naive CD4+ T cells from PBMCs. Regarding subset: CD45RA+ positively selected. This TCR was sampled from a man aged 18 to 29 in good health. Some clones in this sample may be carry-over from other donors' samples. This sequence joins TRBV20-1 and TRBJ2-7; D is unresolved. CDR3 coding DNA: TGCAGTGCTAGTCCGAGGTCCGAGCAGTACTTC. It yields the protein CSASPRSEQYF.